This T cell receptor (beta chain) was sequenced during a study of cytomegalovirus exposure and HLA in healthy donors. Germline V lookup: CDR1 MGHRA, CDR2 YSYEKL. This CDR3 is built from 16 residues. The germline V and J ends were trimmed by 0 bases and 1 base, with 12 bases remaining between them. With 60 Vbeta and 13 Jbeta primers, the PCR was carried out. TCRdb's table, derived via immunoSEQ multiplex PCR, lists solely in-frame clones and lacks some. The table shows over 100,000 clones, with almost 70% occurring only once. This TCR was sampled from a man younger than 45 in good health and CMV-seropositive. Source material: PBMCs. V is TRBV4-1 and J is TRBJ2-5; maybe TRBD2 (6 bases). Here the CDR3 reads CASSQEDQGGQETQYF. As DNA, the CDR3 is TGCGCCAGCAGCCAAGAGGACCAGGGAGGCCAAGAGACCCAGTACTTC.